The clone carrying this T cell receptor (beta chain) has a handful of counts. This specimen comes from a study of blood T cells in healthy people across ages. With a J-beta primer mix and a sample-barcoded 5' primer, a second PCR ran 7 to 11 cycles. Each single sample gave us at least 3 million CDR3-containing paired-end reads. One entry per CDR3 protein, called by TCRdb with MiXCR from the 5' RACE reads. The data contain approximately 780,000 distinct CDR3 sequences, around 24% of them singletons. Germline assignment: CDR1 DFQATT and CDR2 SNEGSKA (reference sequence). The CDR3 spans 14 residues. The same data also contributed to another study, on T cells of mothers and their children. That work states: Approximately 3 million TCR beta reads per child versus over 9 million per mother. With unrelated pairs as the comparison, related mother-child pairs had a slightly higher overlap that was not significant.

This TCR came from a boy under 18 in good health. Sample: blood. The chain uses TRBV20-1 and TRBJ2-5; perhaps TRBD1 as D (5 bases). The DNA end favors TRBJ2-7, so the J call may be wrong. The DNA of the CDR3 is TGCAGTGCTAGACAGGGCGGCAGGGCCTACGAGCAGTACTTC. It encodes CSARQGGRAYEQYF.